This T cell receptor (beta chain) was sequenced for a study of OX40 agonist ivuxolimab in advanced cancers. Study background: Dose-escalation patients were diagnosed with hepatocellular carcinoma, melanoma, renal cell cancer or head and neck cancer.

The method was immunoSEQ multiplex PCR; TCRdb's version includes in-frame clones alone and lacks a portion of them. The table lists approximately 60,000 clones, about 89% of them singletons. The table lists this clone with a few counts. Its antigen is unknown. Overall study findings and caveats: Some nonresponders additionally presented with little normalized T-cell clonal expansion. Researchers did not establish what antigens the expanded peripheral T cells target.

Germline V gives CDR1 MNHEY, CDR2 SVGAGI. There are 14 residues in the CDR3. J gave up 6 bases and V 2 bases, and 6 bases lay outside the gene matches. The material was CD4+ or CD8+ T cells sorted from blood, obtained in a trial of the OX40 agonist ivuxolimab. This clonotype was sampled from an adult with an advanced solid tumor such as melanoma, head and neck, liver or kidney cancer. The chain recombines TRBV6-5 with TRBJ1-2; 7 bases match TRBD1. CDR3 sequence (DNA): TGTGCCAGCAGTTACCTGACAGGGTGGGATGGCTACACCTTC. This translates into CASSYLTGWDGYTF.